The 21 T cell receptor beta chains in this list originate from one sample, sequenced in a study of T cell responses to AZD1222 COVID-19 vaccine. Method: immunoSEQ multiplex PCR; TCRdb's copy keeps in-frame clones and lacks some. The table has about 150,000 clones, around 87% seen once. The sequenced sample was peripheral blood, obtained on day 0 of AZD1222 vaccination. The receptor set was obtained from an adult in good health.

The V and J genes are TRBV29-1 and TRBJ1-2; D might be TRBD1 (5 bases). Germline loops: CDR1 SQVTM, CDR2 ANQGSEA. The CDR3 is 15 amino acids. V lost 6 bases and J 7 bases, leaving 24 bases between the germline ends. The CDR3 reads CSVPGREGILGGYTF. The DNA of the CDR3 is TGCAGCGTCCCCGGACGTGAGGGGATTCTCGGTGGCTACACCTTC.

V and J are TRBV6-4 and TRBJ2-1, with TRBD2 matching over 9 bases. The CDR3 totals 15 residues. V trimming: 3 bases; J trimming: 8 bases; junction bases outside the gene matches: 8. CDR1 is MRHNA, CDR2 SNTAGT, per germline. DNA of the CDR3: TGTGCCAGCAGTGAGGGGGCGGGAGGGGCGGATGAGCAGTTCTTC. Translating it yields CASSEGAGGADEQFF.

The CDR3 sequence: CASSTSYGGNEQFF. The CDR3, as DNA: TGTGCCAGCAGCACCAGTTACGGGGGCAATGAGCAGTTCTTC. The rearrangement links TRBV7-2 to TRBJ2-1; D is perhaps TRBD2 (6 bases). V was cut by 5 bases and J by 6 bases, with 14 bases left in between. Germline V CDR1 and CDR2: SGHTA, FQGNSA. CDR3 length equals 14 residues.

The gene calls are TRBV5-4 and TRBJ2-3; unclear D gene. CDR1 and CDR2 (germline): SGHNT, YYREEE (reference sequence). V was clipped by 0 bases and J by 0 bases, with 8 bases between them. The length of the CDR3 is 15 residues. The CDR3 DNA is TGTGCCAGCAGCTTGGAATCCGTAAGCACAGATACGCAGTATTTT. Translation gives CASSLESVSTDTQYF. Using reference TRBV5-4 and TRBJ2-3 for the parts outside the CDR3, the full variable domain is ETGVTQSPTHLIKTRGQQVTLRCSSQSGHNTVSWYQQALGQGPQFIFQYYREEENGRGNFPPRFSGLQFPNYSSELNVNALELDDSALYLCASSLESVSTDTQYFGPGTRLTVL.

J is TRBJ1-2 and V is TRBV30; a possible D gene is TRBD1 (6 bases). The germline V gene encodes CDR1 GTSNPN and CDR2 SVGIG (reference sequence). Trimming removed 2 bases from V and 8 bases from J, with 15 bases in between. This CDR3 spans 13 amino acids. This CDR3 reads CAWSKGVVFGYTF. In DNA, the CDR3 is TGTGCCTGGAGTAAGGGGGTCGTCTTCGGCTACACCTTC. The whole variable domain, remainder taken from reference TRBV30 and TRBJ1-2, is SQTIHQWPATLVQPVGSPLSLECTVEGTSNPNLYWYRQAAGRGLQLLFYSVGIGQISSEVPQNLSASRPQDRQFILSSKKLLLSDSGFYLCAWSKGVVFGYTFGSGTRLTVV.

DNA for the CDR3: TGTGCCGGCGCAGGGGAGGGCAAAAACATTCAGTACTTC. It is translated as CAGAGEGKNIQYF. The chain is built from TRBV30 and TRBJ2-4; TRBD2 might be the D (7 bases). V was trimmed by 8 bases and J by 3 bases, leaving 14 bases between them. CDR3 length: 13 residues. Germline CDR1 GTSNPN, CDR2 SVGIG (reference sequence).

The chain employs TRBV15 and TRBJ1-6; the D is unclear. Per germline, CDR1 LNHNV and CDR2 YYDKDF (reference sequence). V was cut by 4 bases and J by 3 bases, with 4 bases left in between. The CDR3 extends over 13 amino acids. CDR3 sequence reads: CATSIGYNSPLHF. The CDR3 coding sequence is TGTGCCACCAGCATCGGCTATAATTCACCCCTCCACTTT.

This clone has only one observation. In DNA form, the CDR3 reads TGTGCCAGTAGTACCCCTGGGCGGGGGGCATACAATGAGCAGTTCTTC. Translating gives CASSTPGRGAYNEQFF. The rearrangement links TRBV19 to TRBJ2-1, with TRBD2 matching over 8 bases. The V and J ends lost 4 bases and 4 bases, in that order; junction bases with no gene match: 9. This CDR3 comprises 16 residues. Germline loops: CDR1 LNHDA, CDR2 SQIVND (reference sequence).

V usage is TRBV5-1 and J usage is TRBJ2-3; a possible D gene is TRBD2 (6 bases). The germline V gene encodes CDR1 SGHRS and CDR2 YFSETQ. This CDR3 is 16 amino acids long. The germline V and J ends were trimmed by 0 bases and 0 bases, with 11 bases remaining between them. The chain's CDR3 is CASSLEGGDSTDTQYF. CDR3 bases: TGCGCCAGCAGCTTGGAGGGCGGGGACAGCACAGATACGCAGTATTTT.

This clone was seen a handful of times. Different DNA sequences within this sample yield the same CDR3. The chain links TRBV6-5 to TRBJ2-5; no reliable D call. This CDR3 has 12 amino acids. Per the germline V gene, CDR1 is MNHEY and CDR2 is SVGAGI. The ends were cut back, 2 bases at V and 4 bases at J, with 5 bases in the middle. The CDR3 nucleotides read TGTGCCAGCAGTTACAGAGGAGAGACCCAGTACTTC. Translation gives CASSYRGETQYF.

The CDR3 DNA follows: TGCGCCAGCAGCGGCCGGGACAGGCGCTCTGGAAACACCATATATTTT. It is translated as CASSGRDRRSGNTIYF. The chain joins TRBV4-1 to TRBJ1-3; 8 nucleotides match TRBD1. Unmatched junction bases numbered 6, after V lost 5 bases and J lost 0 bases. CDR1 MGHRA and CDR2 YSYEKL come from the germline V gene. This CDR3 spans 16 amino acids.

V gene TRBV10-3 combines with J gene TRBJ2-7; D call uncertain. Germline V lookup: CDR1 ENHRY, CDR2 SYGVKD. V gave up 11 bases and J gave up 7 bases, with 12 bases separating them. This CDR3 has 10 amino acids. The CDR3 DNA sequence: TGTGCCCCCCATTTGGAAGAGCAGTACTTC. Translated, it gives CAPHLEEQYF.

CDR3 in DNA: TGTGCCAGCAGTGAATCAACTAGCGGGGGCAGCGTGTACTTC. Translated: CASSESTSGGSVYF. The rearrangement uses TRBV25-1 and TRBJ2-7; 11 bases match TRBD2. Germline V gene sequence: CDR1 MGHDK, CDR2 SYGVNS. The ends lost 1 base at V and 12 bases at J; junction bases unmatched: 8. CDR3 size: 14 residues.

This clone was found a few times. This rearrangement joins TRBV6-5 to TRBJ1-1; TRBD1 matches at 7 bases. After removal of 5 bases from V and 8 bases from J, the junction contained 11 bases not matched to a gene. The CDR3 consists of 14 residues. The V gene's germline CDR1 is MNHEY and CDR2 SVGAGI. This CDR3 is CASSTRRDSLEAFF. The CDR3 region has the DNA TGTGCCAGCAGTACCCGCAGGGACAGTCTAGAAGCTTTCTTT.

This clone was recorded only once. This chain links TRBV7-8 with TRBJ2-7; 8 nucleotides align to TRBD2. The V gene's germline CDR1 is SGHVS and CDR2 FQNEAQ. The junction had 8 bases not matched to a gene; V was cut back by 2 bases and J by 2 bases. This CDR3 region has 16 residues. The CDR3 DNA follows: TGTGCCAGCAGCTTATCCCAGCGGGAGCCAACCTACGAGCAGTACTTC. It translates to CASSLSQREPTYEQYF.

The rearrangement joins TRBV18 to TRBJ2-6; no clear D. Between the trimmed V and J ends, which lost 1 base and 0 bases, there was a span of 4 bases. The CDR3 length is 15 residues. Germline CDR1 is KGHSH and CDR2 is LQKENI. Written as DNA, the CDR3 is TGTGCCAGCTCACCACAGAGCTCTGGGGCCAACGTCCTGACTTTC. Translating gives CASSPQSSGANVLTF.

The chain has TRBV6-6 and TRBJ2-2, with D perhaps TRBD1 (6 bases). Germline values: CDR1 MNHNY, CDR2 SVGAGI (reference sequence). This CDR3 has 15 residues. V lost 4 bases and J lost 0, with 9 bases in between. CDR3: CASSLDSPNTGELFF. DNA for the CDR3: TGTGCCAGCAGTTTGGACAGCCCGAACACCGGGGAGCTGTTTTTT.

This chain connects TRBV16 to TRBJ1-2; 10 nucleotides align to TRBD1. With V trimmed by 4 bases and J by 8 bases, 4 bases remained unmatched. CDR1 and CDR2 from the germline V gene are KGHSY and FQNENV. The CDR3 extends over 13 amino acids. CDR3 DNA sequence: TGTGCCAGCAGCCCCCGGGACAGGGGCGGCTACACCTTC. Translated, it gives CASSPRDRGGYTF.

The rearrangement uses TRBV5-6 and TRBJ2-2; D might be TRBD2 (5 bases). The CDR3 contains 15 residues. Germline V CDR1 and CDR2: SGHDT, YYEEEE. Trimming left V 2 bases short and J 1 base short, with 9 bases between. The CDR3 sequence is CASSFMGRNTGELFF. The CDR3 region has the DNA TGTGCCAGCAGCTTTATGGGGAGGAACACCGGGGAGCTGTTTTTT.

This CDR3 reads CASSLGLAGDLADTQYF. The CDR3 coding sequence is TGCGCCAGCAGCTTGGGACTAGCGGGAGACTTGGCAGATACGCAGTATTTT. The genes are TRBV5-1 and TRBJ2-3, with 12 nucleotides matching TRBD2. J lost 4 bases, V lost 0 bases, and 6 bases had no gene match. This CDR3 region has 17 residues. The germline gives CDR1 SGHRS, CDR2 YFSETQ.

V usage is TRBV19 and J usage is TRBJ1-1; D unresolved. V was cut by 8 bases and J by 5 bases, with 9 bases left in between. The CDR3 has 11 residues. Germline V lookup: CDR1 LNHDA, CDR2 SQIVND (reference sequence). The CDR3 is CASSAGTEAFF. In nucleotides, the CDR3 is TGTGCCAGTTCTGCGGGGACTGAAGCTTTCTTT. The variable domain in full, with the rest retrieved from reference TRBV19 and TRBJ1-1, is DGGITQSPKYLFRKEGQNVTLSCEQNLNHDAMYWYRQDPGQGLRLIYYSQIVNDFQKGDIAEGYSVSREKKESFPLTVTSAQKNPTAFYLCASSAGTEAFFGQGTRLTVV.